This T cell receptor (beta chain) came from a study of regulatory T cells in long-lasting Graves disease. Study conclusions and caveats: The study found TRBV28, TRBJ1-2 and TRBJ2-5 favored in persistent disease.

Sequencing libraries for TCR beta were prepared with iRepertoire HTBI primers and Arm-PCR of CDR3 regions. MiXCR was run by TCRdb on the multiplex PCR reads, yielding one entry per CDR3 protein. The data contain around 250,000 distinct CDR3 sequences, roughly 18% of them singletons. For this clonotype: The target antigen is unknown.

Time point: newly diagnosed GD, antithyroid drugs for less than 3 months. Preparation of the TCR library used RNA extracted from PBMCs. The EDTA tubes were filled with approximately 10 milliliters of drawn peripheral blood. V shed 6 bases, J shed 3 bases, and the junction held 8 bases outside the gene matches. CDR3 length: 16 amino acids. These data were also reused for a study on T cells in Graves' hyperthyroidism and ophthalmopathy. Turning to that study: Also found in blood were most expanded thyroid clonotypes above 0.001. Before onset, by a median of approximately 6.8 months, the model predicted ophthalmopathy.

The V call is TRBV12-3 or TRBV12-4, the J call TRBJ2-3, with 11 bases fitting TRBD1. The sequenced sample was peripheral blood mononuclear cells (PBMCs), obtained at new diagnosis, from a patient treated with antithyroid drugs. This sequence originates from a woman between 25 and 40 years old with Graves disease. The CDR3 loop reads CASSPRGTGGTDTQYF. CDR3 nucleotide sequence: TGTGCCAGCAGCCCCCGGGGGACAGGGGGAACAGATACGCAGTATTTT.